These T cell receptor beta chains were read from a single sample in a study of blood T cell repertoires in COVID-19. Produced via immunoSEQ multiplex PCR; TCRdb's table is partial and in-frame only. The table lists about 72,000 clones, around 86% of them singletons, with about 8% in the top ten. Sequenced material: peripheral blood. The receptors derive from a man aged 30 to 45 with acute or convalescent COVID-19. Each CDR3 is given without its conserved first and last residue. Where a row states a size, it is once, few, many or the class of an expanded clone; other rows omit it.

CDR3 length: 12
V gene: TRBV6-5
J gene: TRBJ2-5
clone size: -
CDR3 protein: ASSATGFEETQY

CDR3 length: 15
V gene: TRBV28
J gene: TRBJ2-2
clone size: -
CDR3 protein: ASKALGTGLSTGELF

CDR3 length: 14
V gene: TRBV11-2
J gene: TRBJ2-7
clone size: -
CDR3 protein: ASSSRPGQGGHEQY

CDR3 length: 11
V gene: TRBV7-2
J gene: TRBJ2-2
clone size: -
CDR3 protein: ASSLQGTGELF

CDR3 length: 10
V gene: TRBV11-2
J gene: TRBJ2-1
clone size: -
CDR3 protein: ASSFVGSEQF

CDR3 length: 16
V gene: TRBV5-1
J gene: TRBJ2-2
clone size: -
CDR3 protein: ASSLGQGATQNTGELF

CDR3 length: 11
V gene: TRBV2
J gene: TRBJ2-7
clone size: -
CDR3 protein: ASNRDRADEQY

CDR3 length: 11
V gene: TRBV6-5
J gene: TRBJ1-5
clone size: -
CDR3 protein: ASSSGTGSAQH

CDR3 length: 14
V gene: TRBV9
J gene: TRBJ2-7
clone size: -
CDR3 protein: ASSLGLAGVDYEQY

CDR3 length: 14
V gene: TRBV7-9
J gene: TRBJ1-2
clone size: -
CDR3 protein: ASSHPGQGIRHGYT

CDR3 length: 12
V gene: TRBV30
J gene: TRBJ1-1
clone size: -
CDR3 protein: AWRRDRGATEAF

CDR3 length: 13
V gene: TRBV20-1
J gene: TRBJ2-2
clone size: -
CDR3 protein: SASGGVLFSGELF

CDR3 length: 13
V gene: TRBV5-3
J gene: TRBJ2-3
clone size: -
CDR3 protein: ARSRYHRGTDTQY

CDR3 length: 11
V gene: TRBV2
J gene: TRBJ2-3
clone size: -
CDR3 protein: ASTRGRTDTQY

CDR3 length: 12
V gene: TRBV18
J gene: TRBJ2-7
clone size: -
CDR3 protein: ASSPPTGLYEQY

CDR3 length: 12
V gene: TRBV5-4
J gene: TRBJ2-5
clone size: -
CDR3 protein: ASSLDAGLETQY

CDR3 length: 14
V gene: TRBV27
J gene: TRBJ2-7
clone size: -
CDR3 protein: ASSTLELREGHEQY

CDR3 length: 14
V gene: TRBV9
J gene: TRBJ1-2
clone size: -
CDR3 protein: ASSVDGQGSRGGYT

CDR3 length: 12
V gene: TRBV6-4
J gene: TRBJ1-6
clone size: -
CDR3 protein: ASSPTGLTSPLH

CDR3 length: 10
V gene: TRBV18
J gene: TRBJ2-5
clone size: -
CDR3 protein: ASSPERETQY

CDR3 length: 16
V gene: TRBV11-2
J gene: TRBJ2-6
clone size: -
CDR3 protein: ASSLSLARYSGANVLT

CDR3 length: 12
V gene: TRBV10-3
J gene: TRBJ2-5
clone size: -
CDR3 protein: AISQAGIQETQY

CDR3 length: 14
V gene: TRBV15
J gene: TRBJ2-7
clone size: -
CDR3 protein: ATSRPPGLHQYEQY

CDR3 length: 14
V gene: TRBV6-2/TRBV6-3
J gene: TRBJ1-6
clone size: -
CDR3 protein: ASSYGQVMFNSPLH

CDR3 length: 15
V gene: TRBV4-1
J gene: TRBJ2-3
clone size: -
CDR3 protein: ASSLRAGRSSTDTQY

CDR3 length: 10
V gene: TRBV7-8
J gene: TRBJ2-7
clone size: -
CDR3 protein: ASSHTRYEQY

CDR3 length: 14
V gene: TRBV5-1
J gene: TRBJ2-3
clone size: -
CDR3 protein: ASSWGAAEGTDTQY

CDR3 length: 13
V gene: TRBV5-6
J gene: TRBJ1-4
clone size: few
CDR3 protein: ASSLPGQVVEKLF

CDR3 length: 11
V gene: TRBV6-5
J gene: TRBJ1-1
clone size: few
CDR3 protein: ASSRLGGAEAF

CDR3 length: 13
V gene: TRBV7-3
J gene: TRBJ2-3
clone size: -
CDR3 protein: ASSRRAGGPDTQY

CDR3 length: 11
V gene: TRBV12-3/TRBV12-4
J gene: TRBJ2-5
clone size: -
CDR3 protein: ASSLSEQETQY

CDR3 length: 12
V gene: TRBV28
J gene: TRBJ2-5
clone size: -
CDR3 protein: ASSYSGVRETQY

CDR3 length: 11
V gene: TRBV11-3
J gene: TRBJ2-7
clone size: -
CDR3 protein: ASSPTGSYEQY

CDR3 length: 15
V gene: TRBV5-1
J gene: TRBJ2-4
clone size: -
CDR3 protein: ASSTSGGAPPRNIQY

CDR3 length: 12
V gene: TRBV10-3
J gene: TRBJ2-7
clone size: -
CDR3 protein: AISERDRAYEQY

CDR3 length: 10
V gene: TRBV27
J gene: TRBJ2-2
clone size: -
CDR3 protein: ASKTIAGELF

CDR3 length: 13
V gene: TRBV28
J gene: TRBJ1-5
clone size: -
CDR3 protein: ASSWTGASNQPQH

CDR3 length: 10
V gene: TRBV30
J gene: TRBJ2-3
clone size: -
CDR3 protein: AWSIIAGRQY

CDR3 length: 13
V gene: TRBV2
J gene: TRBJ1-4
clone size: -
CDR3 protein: ASSGQGRIREKLF

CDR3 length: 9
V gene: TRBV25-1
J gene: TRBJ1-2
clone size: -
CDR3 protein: ASNAGFGYT

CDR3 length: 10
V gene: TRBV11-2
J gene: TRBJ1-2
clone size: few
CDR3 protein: ASSLDRGGYT

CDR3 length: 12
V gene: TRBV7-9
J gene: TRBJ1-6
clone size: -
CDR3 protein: ASTPWGDNSPLH

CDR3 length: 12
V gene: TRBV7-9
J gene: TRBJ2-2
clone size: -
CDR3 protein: ASSPRQGTGELF

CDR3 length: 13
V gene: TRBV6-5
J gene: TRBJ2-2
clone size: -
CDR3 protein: ASSLQGAWVGELF

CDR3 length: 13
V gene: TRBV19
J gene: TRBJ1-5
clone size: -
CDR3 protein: ASSLLTGRNQPQH

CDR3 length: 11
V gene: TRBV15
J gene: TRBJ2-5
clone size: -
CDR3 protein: ATRQAYVETQY

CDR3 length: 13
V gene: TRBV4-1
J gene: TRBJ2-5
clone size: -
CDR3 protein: ASSLPTGGFQTQY

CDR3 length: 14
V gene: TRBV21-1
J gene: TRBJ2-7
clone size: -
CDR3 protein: ASSIEKRLVTYEQY